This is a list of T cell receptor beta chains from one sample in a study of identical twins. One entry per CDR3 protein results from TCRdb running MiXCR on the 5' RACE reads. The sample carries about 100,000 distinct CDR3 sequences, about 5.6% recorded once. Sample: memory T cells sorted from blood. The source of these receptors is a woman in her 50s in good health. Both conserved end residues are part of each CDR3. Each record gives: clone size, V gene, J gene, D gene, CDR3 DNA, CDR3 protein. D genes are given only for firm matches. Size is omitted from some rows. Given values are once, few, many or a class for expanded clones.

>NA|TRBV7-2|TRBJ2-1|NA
TGTGCCAGCAGCTTAACCGGCTATGAGGGGTTCTTC
CASSLTGYEGFF
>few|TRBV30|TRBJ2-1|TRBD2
TGTGCCTGGACCGGGGGGGGGCATACCGCCCAGTTCTTC
CAWTGGGHTAQFF
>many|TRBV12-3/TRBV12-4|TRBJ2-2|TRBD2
TGTGCCAGCAGTTTGTGGGGACTAGCGGGAGTCATCTTGGGCACCGGGGAGCTGTTTTTT
CASSLWGLAGVILGTGELFF
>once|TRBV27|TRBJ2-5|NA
TGTGCCACCAGACCTCGGGGGCAAGAGACCCAGTACTTC
CATRPRGQETQYF
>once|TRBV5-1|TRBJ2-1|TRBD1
TGCGCCAGCAGCGACACAGGGGGCGCGGGAAGGGAGCAGTTCTTC
CASSDTGGAGREQFF
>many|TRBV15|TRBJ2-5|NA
TGTGCCACCAGCCTAGGGGCAGAAGAGACCCAGTACTTC
CATSLGAEETQYF
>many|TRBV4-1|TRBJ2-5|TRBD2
TGCGCCAGCAGCCAAGTCCCACTACTAGCGCAAGAGACCCAGTACTTC
CASSQVPLLAQETQYF
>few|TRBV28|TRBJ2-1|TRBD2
TGTGCCAGCACCGGCGGGAGGTACAATGAGCAGTTCTTC
CASTGGRYNEQFF
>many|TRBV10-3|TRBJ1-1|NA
TGTGCCATCAGTGATTTTGCCATGAACACTGAAGCTTTCTTT
CAISDFAMNTEAFF
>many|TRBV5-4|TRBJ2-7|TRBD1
TGTGCCAGCAGCCGACAGGGTTCTCGGAACGAGCAGTACTTC
CASSRQGSRNEQYF
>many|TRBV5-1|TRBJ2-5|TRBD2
TGCGCCAGCAGCGCGACTAGCGGGAGTGTCCGGGAGACCCAGTACTTC
CASSATSGSVRETQYF
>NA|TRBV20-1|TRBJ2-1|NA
TGCAGTGCCCAGAGGGAAGGGTATAGCGGACCGTACAATGAGCAGTTCTTC
CSAQREGYSGPYNEQFF
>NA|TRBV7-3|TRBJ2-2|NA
TGTGCCAGCAGCTTACTGGCCACCGGGGAGCTGTTTTTT
CASSLLATGELFF
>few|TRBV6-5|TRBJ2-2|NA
TGTGCCAGCAGTTACTCGACGGGGCCCGGGGAGCTGTTTTTT
CASSYSTGPGELFF
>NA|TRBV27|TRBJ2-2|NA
TGTGCCAGCAGTAAGACCGGGGAGCTGTTTTTT
CASSKTGELFF
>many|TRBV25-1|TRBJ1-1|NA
TGTGCCAGCAGTGCCCCTCGTCTGGGGCGGGCGGGGACTGAAGCTTTCTTT
CASSAPRLGRAGTEAFF
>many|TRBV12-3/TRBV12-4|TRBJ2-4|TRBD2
TGTGCCAGCAGTAGGACTAGCGGGACGCCGGGGGCCAAAAACATTCAGTACTTC
CASSRTSGTPGAKNIQYF
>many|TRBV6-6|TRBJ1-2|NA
TGTGCCAGCAGTTACAATAGTTTTGTGCGTGCGGGCTACACCTTC
CASSYNSFVRAGYTF
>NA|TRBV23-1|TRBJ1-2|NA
TGCGCCAGCAGTCAAGGGGGAGTAGACCCACTCTATGGCTACACCTTC
CASSQGGVDPLYGYTF
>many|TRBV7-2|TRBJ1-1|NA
TGTGCCAGCAGCCCTACGAGGGAAGAAGCTTTCTTT
CASSPTREEAFF
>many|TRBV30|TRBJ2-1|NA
TGTGCCTGGAGCTCCCGAAGGTTGGCCTTTTCCTACAATGAGCAGTTCTTC
CAWSSRRLAFSYNEQFF
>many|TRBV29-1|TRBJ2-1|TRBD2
TGCAGCAATAGGGGGACTAGAGGCGATGAGCAGTTCTTC
CSNRGTRGDEQFF
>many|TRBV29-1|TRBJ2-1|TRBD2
TGCAGCGTGACCGGGACTAGATCTTACAATGAGCAGTTCTTC
CSVTGTRSYNEQFF
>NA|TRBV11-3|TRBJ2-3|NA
TGTGCCAGCAGCTTAGGTACAAGTTGGGGAAGCACAGATACGCAGTATTTT
CASSLGTSWGSTDTQYF
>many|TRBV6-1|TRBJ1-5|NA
TGTGCCAGCAGTGATATTGGGACACGTGAGCCCCAGCATTTT
CASSDIGTREPQHF
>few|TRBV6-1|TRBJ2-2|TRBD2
TGTGCCAGCAGTGAAGCGAGCGGGAGGTTAACCGGGGAGCTGTTTTTT
CASSEASGRLTGELFF
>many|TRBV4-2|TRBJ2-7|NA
TGTGCCAGCAGCCAAGCGGGGAGTACCCCCTACGAGCAGTACTTC
CASSQAGSTPYEQYF
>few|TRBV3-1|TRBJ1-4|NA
TGTGCCAGCAGCCAAGTTGGAGGACTTAATGAAAAACTGTTTTTT
CASSQVGGLNEKLFF
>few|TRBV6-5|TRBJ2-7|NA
TGTGCCAGCACCAACCCCGGTGGCTCCTACGAGCAGTACTTC
CASTNPGGSYEQYF
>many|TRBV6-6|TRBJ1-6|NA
TGTGCCAGCAGTTACTCGACTCTGGGGAATTCACCCCTCCACTTT
CASSYSTLGNSPLHF
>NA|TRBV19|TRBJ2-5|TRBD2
TGTGCCAGTAGTGTCGGGACTAGCGGAGGAGGGGCCCAGTACTTC
CASSVGTSGGGAQYF
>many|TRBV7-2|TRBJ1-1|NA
TGTGCCAGCAGCTTGCGGTGGGAAGCTTTCTTT
CASSLRWEAFF
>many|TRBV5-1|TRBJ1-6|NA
TGCGCCAGCAGCTCCGGGACGGTGGGTTCACCCCTCCACTTT
CASSSGTVGSPLHF
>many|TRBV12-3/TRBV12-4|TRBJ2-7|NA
TGTGCCAGCAGTTTAGCGCTAAGGGGGCTAGCGACCGGACACTACGAGCAGTACTTC
CASSLALRGLATGHYEQYF
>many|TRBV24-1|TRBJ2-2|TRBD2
TGTGCCACCGGGAGGGATGGCACCGGGGAGCTGTTTTTT
CATGRDGTGELFF
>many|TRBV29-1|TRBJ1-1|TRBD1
TGCAGCGCTGGATCGTCCGGGACAGGGGGCGAAGCTTTCTTT
CSAGSSGTGGEAFF
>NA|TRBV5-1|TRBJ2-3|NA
TGCGCCAGCAGCACCGGACGCACAGATACGCAGTATTTT
CASSTGRTDTQYF
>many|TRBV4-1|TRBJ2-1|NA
TGCGCCAGCAGCCAAGATCTAGGTGCGGCGGAGCAGTTCTTC
CASSQDLGAAEQFF
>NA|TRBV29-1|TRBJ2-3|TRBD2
TGCAGCGCTTCAGCGGGATTAGATACGCAGTATTTT
CSASAGLDTQYF
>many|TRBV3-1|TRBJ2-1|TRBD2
TGTGCCAGCAGCCAACAACCCGGGACTAGCGTCACTGAGCAGTTCTTC
CASSQQPGTSVTEQFF
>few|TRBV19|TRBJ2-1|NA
TGTGCCAGTAGTATAGATTGGACAGGGAGGGTTGGGCAGTTCTTC
CASSIDWTGRVGQFF
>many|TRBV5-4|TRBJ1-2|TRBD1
TGTGCCAGCAGCTTGGCGGACAGGGGCCTCAATGGCTACACCTTC
CASSLADRGLNGYTF
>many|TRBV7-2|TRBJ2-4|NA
TGTGCCAGCAGCTTCTCTTCTGGGGGCACGGACATTCAGTACTTC
CASSFSSGGTDIQYF
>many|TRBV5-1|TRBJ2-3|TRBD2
TGCGCCAGCAGCCCGACCGCGACTAGCTATACGCAGTATTTT
CASSPTATSYTQYF
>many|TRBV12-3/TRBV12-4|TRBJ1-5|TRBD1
TGTGCCAGCAGTTTAGAAAAGGGGGCCAATCAGCCCCAGCATTTT
CASSLEKGANQPQHF
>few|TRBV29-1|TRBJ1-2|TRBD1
TGCAGCTCCACGCCAGACAGGGGATTCTATGGCTACACCTTC
CSSTPDRGFYGYTF
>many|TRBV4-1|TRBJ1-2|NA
TGCGCCAGCAGCCATCCGACGGCAGGGAGCGGCTACACCTTC
CASSHPTAGSGYTF
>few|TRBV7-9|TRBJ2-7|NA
TGTGCCAGCAGTTCAGCCAACAGGGTCTCCGAGCAGTGCTTC
CASSSANRVSEQCF
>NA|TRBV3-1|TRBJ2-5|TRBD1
TGTGCCAGCAGCCTTCGGACAGGGGGTTATCAAGAGACCCAGTACTTC
CASSLRTGGYQETQYF